The 27 T cell receptor beta chains given below trace back to one sample, sequenced in a study of early T cells in non-severe SARS-CoV-2 infection. TCRdb itself ran the 5' RACE reads through MiXCR, one entry per CDR3 protein. The sample yields roughly 80,000 distinct CDR3 sequences, approximately 10% seen once. This sample comprised whole blood, obtained at baseline. Receptors originate from an adult who was a healthcare worker with PCR-confirmed SARS-CoV-2 infection or an uninfected control (not recorded which).

In this sample, this clonotype turned up a few times. The genes are TRBV6-5 and TRBJ2-7; perhaps TRBD2 as D (5 bases). The CDR3 runs to 16 residues. CDR1 and CDR2 (germline): MNHEY, SVGAGI. The V end lost 0 bases, the J end lost 0 bases, and 12 bases lay between the germline ends. CDR3 region: CASSYSDLLSSYEQYF. The DNA of the CDR3 is TGTGCCAGCAGTTACTCGGACTTATTAAGCTCCTACGAGCAGTACTTC.

The chain links TRBV12-3 or TRBV12-4 to TRBJ2-5; 10 bases agree with TRBD1. This CDR3 has 15 residues. V dropped 10 bases and J dropped 1; count of bases not matched to a gene: 9. For the CDR3, the DNA is TGTGCCACGACGACCGGGACAGGGGTCCAAGAGACCCAGTACTTC. Translating gives CATTTGTGVQETQYF.

The V call is TRBV5-1, the J call TRBJ2-3, with TRBD2 matching over 12 bases. This CDR3 is 15 amino acids long. Germline CDR1 is SGHRS and CDR2 is YFSETQ. Unmatched junction bases numbered 2, after V lost 1 base and J lost 5 bases. CDR3 in DNA: TGCGCCAGCAGCTTGTCGGGACTAGCGGGAGATACGCAGTATTTT. The encoded protein is CASSLSGLAGDTQYF.

This clonotype was picked up many times. The V and J genes are TRBV6-1 and TRBJ2-1, with TRBD2 matching 9 bases. V was pared by 4 bases and J by 10 bases, with 2 bases of the junction left unmatched. The CDR3 extends over 12 amino acids. Germline CDR1 is MNHNS and CDR2 is SASEGT. CDR3 bases: TGTGCCAGCAGTGGGACTAGCGTCGAGCAGTTCTTC. This gives the protein CASSGTSVEQFF.

This clonotype was observed at least ten times. The genes are TRBV19 and TRBJ2-1; 10 positions agree with TRBD2. This CDR3 is 17 amino acids long. The germline gives CDR1 LNHDA, CDR2 SQIVND (reference sequence). Trimming removed 1 base from V and 6 bases from J; junction bases left unmatched: 9. CDR3 protein: CASSIVISGGAFNEQFF. CDR3 DNA sequence: TGTGCCAGTAGTATAGTCATCAGCGGGGGGGCCTTCAATGAGCAGTTCTTC.

This clonotype was detected many times. The chain has TRBV7-8 and TRBJ2-7; either TRBD1 or TRBD2 may supply D (5 bases each). Per the germline V gene, CDR1 is SGHVS and CDR2 is FQNEAQ. This CDR3 has 16 residues. The V and J ends lost 6 bases and 2 bases respectively, with 20 bases between them. The CDR3 loop is CASRPTRTGQPYEQYF. DNA for the CDR3: TGTGCCAGCAGACCCACCCGGACTGGACAACCCTACGAGCAGTACTTC.

This clonotype was seen at least ten times. The chain recombines TRBV7-8 with TRBJ2-7; D perhaps matches TRBD2 (5 bases). With 5 bases removed from V and 0 bases from J, the gap between germline ends came to 11 bases. Germline CDR1 is SGHVS and CDR2 is FQNEAQ. CDR3 length: 14 residues. The CDR3 protein is CASSPQGSSYEQYF. CDR3 coding DNA: TGTGCCAGCAGCCCGCAAGGGAGCTCCTACGAGCAGTACTTC.

There are a few counts of this clonotype. The chain carries TRBV6-6 and TRBJ2-1; D uncertain. Germline V CDR1 and CDR2: MNHNY, SVGAGI (reference sequence). This CDR3 has 14 amino acids. Deletions cut 0 bases from V and 4 bases from J, with 7 bases between. The DNA of the CDR3 is TGTGCCAGCAGTTACTCGAGTGGTTACAATGAGCAGTTCTTC. Residues: CASSYSSGYNEQFF.

The chain carries TRBV14 and TRBJ2-3; 8 bases line up with TRBD2. This CDR3 comprises 16 residues. Germline CDR1 reads SGHDN; CDR2 reads FVKESK. The trim removed 2 bases at V and 2 bases at J, leaving 6 bases unmatched. The CDR3 DNA reads as TGTGCCAGCAGCCAACGTCTAGCGGGTTCCACAGATACGCAGTATTTT. Translation: CASSQRLAGSTDTQYF.

The rearrangement uses TRBV4-1 and TRBJ2-1, with unresolved D. Germline CDR1 and CDR2: MGHRA and YSYEKL. There are 15 residues in the CDR3. The ends were cut back, 4 bases at V and 0 bases at J, with 10 bases in the middle. The CDR3 coding sequence is TGCGCCAGCAGCCCCGGAGCTCCCTCCTACAATGAGCAGTTCTTC. It translates to CASSPGAPSYNEQFF.

The V call is TRBV2, the J call TRBJ1-1, with a possible D match to TRBD1 (6 bases). Per the germline V gene, CDR1 is SNHLY and CDR2 is FYNNEI. The CDR3 sequence is 16 residues long. V dropped 7 bases and J dropped 4 bases, with 22 bases sitting between them. CDR3: CASTQRGGGGFTEAFF. The CDR3 DNA is TGTGCCAGCACCCAACGCGGGGGAGGGGGTTTCACTGAAGCTTTCTTT.

This clonotype was picked up a small number of times. The chain is built from TRBV11-2 and TRBJ2-1; D is undetermined. The V gene's germline CDR1 is SGHAT and CDR2 FQNNGV. The CDR3 is 13 amino acids. Trimming took off 0 bases at V and 5 bases at J, with 5 bases between the two ends. The CDR3 is CASSLDKNNEQFF. The CDR3 nucleotides read TGTGCCAGCAGCTTAGATAAGAACAATGAGCAGTTCTTC.

This clonotype was seen only a few times. The rearrangement uses TRBV14 and TRBJ2-2, with 7 bases that match TRBD1. The germline CDR1 and CDR2 sequences are SGHDN and FVKESK. With V trimmed by 5 bases and J by 0 bases, 3 bases remained unmatched. The CDR3 is 15 residues long. CDR3 sequence: CASSVQGPNTGELFF. CDR3 nucleotides: TGTGCCAGCAGCGTACAGGGGCCGAACACCGGGGAGCTGTTTTTT. Full variable domain (rest looked up from reference TRBV14 and TRBJ2-2): EAGVTQFPSHSVIEKGQTVTLRCDPISGHDNLYWYRRVMGKEIKFLLHFVKESKQDESGMPNNRFLAERTGGTYSTLKVQPAELEDSGVYFCASSVQGPNTGELFFGEGSRLTVL.

The chain employs TRBV3-1 and TRBJ2-1; D is unresolved. The CDR3 covers 16 residues. V was trimmed by 4 bases and J by 0 bases, leaving 13 bases between them. From germline, CDR1 is LGHDT and CDR2 YNNKEL (reference sequence). CDR3: CASSPLPSSSYNEQFF. The CDR3 nucleotides are TGTGCCAGCAGCCCCCTCCCCTCCAGCTCCTACAATGAGCAGTTCTTC.

Many counts were recorded for this clonotype. The V call is TRBV7-3, the J call TRBJ2-1, with TRBD2 matching over 10 bases. The length of the CDR3 is 16 residues. Unmatched junction bases numbered 11, after V lost 3 bases and J lost 9 bases. Germline V lookup: CDR1 SGHTA, CDR2 FQGTGA. This chain's CDR3 is CASSFPSGGAPGEQFF. CDR3 DNA sequence: TGTGCCAGCAGCTTTCCTAGCGGGGGCGCTCCGGGTGAGCAGTTCTTC.

This clonotype was recorded a few times. The chain uses TRBV14 and TRBJ2-7; 9 nucleotides agree with TRBD2. CDR3 length equals 15 residues. The ends lost 2 bases at V and 6 bases at J; junction bases unmatched: 8. CDR1 is SGHDN, CDR2 FVKESK, per germline. The CDR3 protein is CASSQMGGGAGEQYF. The CDR3, as DNA: TGTGCCAGCAGCCAAATGGGCGGGGGGGCCGGCGAGCAGTACTTC.

The V call is TRBV3-1, the J call TRBJ1-1; D unclear. The CDR3 covers 14 residues. Germline lookup yields CDR1 LGHDT and CDR2 YNNKEL (reference sequence). Between the trimmed V and J ends, which lost 1 base and 4 bases, there was a span of 10 bases. The CDR3 reads CASSQAAGGTEAFF. DNA for the CDR3: TGTGCCAGCAGCCAAGCGGCGGGAGGCACTGAAGCTTTCTTT.

The sample holds a few counts of this clonotype. The chain links TRBV12-3 or TRBV12-4 to TRBJ2-3; possibly TRBD2 for D (6 bases). V dropped 0 bases and J dropped 2 bases, with 15 bases sitting between them. There are 17 residues in the CDR3. Written as DNA, the CDR3 is TGTGCCAGCAGTTTAGCTACAGGAGGGGACGTCACAGATACGCAGTATTTT. Its translation is CASSLATGGDVTDTQYF.

This chain links TRBV4-3 with TRBJ2-2; 9 positions match TRBD2. Germline V gives CDR1 LGHNA, CDR2 YSLEER. With 0 bases clipped from V and 0 bases from J, the junction kept 8 bases outside the gene matches. The CDR3 extends over 19 amino acids. CDR3 nucleotides: TGCGCCAGCAGCCAAGATCGAATCCCTAGCGGGGCGAACACCGGGGAGCTGTTTTTT. Translation gives CASSQDRIPSGANTGELFF.

V is TRBV28 and J is TRBJ2-5; D gene ambiguous. The CDR3 has 13 residues. Germline lookup yields CDR1 MDHEN and CDR2 SYDVKM. With 3 bases removed from V and 5 bases from J, the gap between germline ends came to 10 bases. CDR3 nucleotide sequence: TGTGCCAGCAGTTTCAGTCCAGAGGAGACCCAGTACTTC. The encoded protein is CASSFSPEETQYF. The entire variable domain, with the rest obtained from reference TRBV28 and TRBJ2-5, is as follows: DVKVTQSSRYLVKRTGEKVFLECVQDMDHENMFWYRQDPGLGLRLIYFSYDVKMKEKGDIPEGYSVSREKKERFSLILESASTNQTSMYLCASSFSPEETQYFGPGTRLLVL.

This clonotype was counted a few times. This chain uses TRBV7-6 with TRBJ2-1, with D unresolved. V shed 4 bases and J shed 10 bases, with 17 bases lying between them. CDR1 and CDR2 (germline): SGHVS, FNYEAQ. The CDR3 consists of 14 residues. The CDR3 is CASSSAHKTGEQFF. The CDR3 DNA reads TGTGCCAGCAGCTCGGCGCACAAGACCGGCGAGCAGTTCTTC.

This chain links TRBV20-1 with TRBJ1-1; TRBD1 might be the D (5 bases). This CDR3 has 15 residues. Germline V lookup: CDR1 DFQATT, CDR2 SNEGSKA (reference sequence). Trimming took 0 bases from V and 3 from J, leaving 14 bases between them. In DNA form, the CDR3 reads TGCAGTGCTAGAGATCGAAGGGGCGCCGACACTGAAGCTTTCTTT. This gives the protein CSARDRRGADTEAFF.

This clonotype was detected only a few times. The V and J genes are TRBV5-4 and TRBJ2-1; D might be TRBD1 (6 bases). Germline CDR1 and CDR2: SGHNT and YYREEE (reference sequence). Trimming took off 1 base at V and 5 bases at J, with 10 bases between the two ends. The CDR3 contains 14 residues. CDR3 amino acids: CASSLTGLHNEQFF. In nucleotides, the CDR3 is TGTGCCAGCAGCTTGACAGGGCTACACAATGAGCAGTTCTTC.

The chain is built from TRBV11-2 and TRBJ2-1; the D call may be TRBD1 or TRBD2 (5 bases each). CDR3 length: 15 amino acids. Trimming removed 5 bases at V and 2 bases at J, with 13 bases between. Germline V lookup: CDR1 SGHAT, CDR2 FQNNGV. As DNA, the CDR3 is TGTGCCAGCAGCGTACAGGACTTTACCTACAATGAGCAGTTCTTC. Protein sequence: CASSVQDFTYNEQFF.

Ten or more counts support this clonotype. The V and J genes are TRBV28 and TRBJ2-3, with D possibly being TRBD1 (5 bases). This CDR3 is built from 13 residues. V lost 8 bases and J lost 1, with 10 bases in between. From germline, CDR1 is MDHEN and CDR2 SYDVKM. The CDR3 protein is CASCEGGTDTQYF. CDR3 DNA sequence: TGTGCCAGCTGCGAAGGGGGCACAGATACGCAGTATTTT.

The rearrangement joins TRBV6-2 or TRBV6-3 to TRBJ2-1; TRBD2 agrees at 11 bases. The V and J ends lost 6 bases and 11 bases, in that order; junction bases with no gene match: 12. CDR1 is MNHEY and CDR2 is SVGEGT in the germline V gene. CDR3 size: 15 residues. The CDR3 loop is CASRYDRLAGGQQFF. DNA for the CDR3: TGTGCCAGCAGATACGATAGGCTAGCGGGGGGTCAGCAGTTCTTC.

The V call is TRBV14, the J call TRBJ2-3; no definite D call. Germline lookup yields CDR1 SGHDN and CDR2 FVKESK. V was shortened by 3 bases and J by 6 bases, with 4 bases between the two germline ends. The CDR3 runs to 11 residues. This CDR3 is CASSQEDTQYF. DNA for the CDR3: TGTGCCAGCAGCCAGGAGGATACGCAGTATTTT.